The table lists the clone carrying this T cell receptor (beta chain) with many counts. Its antigen remains unidentified. This sample stems from a study of T cells in Graves' hyperthyroidism and ophthalmopathy. On the study more broadly: Blood from the periphery was taken at initial diagnosis, before any treatment.

TCR beta CDR3 regions were amplified from RNA transcripts. A first-round RT-PCR of the TCR CDR3 used the HTBI primer set. TCRdb itself ran the multiplex PCR reads through MiXCR, one entry per CDR3 protein. The sample consists of fewer than 650,000 distinct CDR3 sequences, approximately 15% of them appearing once. Germline CDR1 reads SGHTA; CDR2 reads FQGNSA. After removal of 2 bases from V and 2 bases from J, the junction contained 3 bases not matched to a gene. The CDR3 covers 16 residues. Patients showing uncontrolled infection, other autoimmune disease, pregnancy or lactation were ineligible. Any symptoms of ophthalmopathy came after the first hyperthyroidism diagnosis, from which the blood sample dates. Points from the study as a whole: In blood, most of the thyroid clonotypes expanded above 0.001 were also present.

This TCR was recovered from a woman aged 30 to 39 with Graves' hyperthyroidism that later progressed to Graves' ophthalmopathy. The chain combines TRBV7-2 with TRBJ2-2, with TRBD2 matching over 9 bases. Material: blood. This CDR3 is CASSLSSGSNTGELFF. The CDR3 nucleotides read TGTGCCAGCAGCTTAAGTAGCGGGAGTAACACCGGGGAGCTGTTTTTT.